The 3 T cell receptor beta chains given below trace back to one sample, sequenced in a study of Ad26.COV2.S vaccination and SARS-CoV-2 variants. Sequencing was performed with immunoSEQ multiplex PCR; in TCRdb, only in-frame clones are kept and a portion is missing. Here the sample spans around 450,000 clones, approximately 90% being singletons. Treatment indicated: around 19 received Ad26.COV2.S at low or high dose, single or two shots; 5 received placebo; per-sample allocation not given. Sampling was done on day 63 after the first vaccine or placebo injection. Sample: peripheral blood, taken in a trial of Ad26.COV2.S vaccine versus placebo. Source of these receptors: a person between 18 and 59 years old who received the Ad26.COV2.S COVID-19 vaccine or a placebo.

The chain is built from TRBV7-3 and TRBJ2-7; D possibly corresponds to TRBD1 (6 bases). Trimming left V 6 bases short and J 5 bases short, with 17 bases between. The germline CDR1 and CDR2 sequences are SGHTA and FQGTGA. CDR3 length equals 14 residues. CDR3 residues: CASSSTGIRDEQYF. In DNA form, the CDR3 reads TGTGCCAGCAGTTCCACAGGGATCCGCGACGAGCAGTACTTC.

The rearrangement joins TRBV19 to TRBJ1-2; TRBD1 matches at 8 bases. CDR3 length equals 14 residues. V gave up 8 bases and J gave up 6 bases; unmatched junction bases: 11. CDR1 is LNHDA, CDR2 SQIVND, per germline (reference sequence). The CDR3: CASDPGTGLHGYTF. The CDR3 bases are TGTGCCAGTGATCCCGGGACAGGACTACATGGCTACACCTTC.

This clone has only one observation. The rearrangement joins TRBV3-1 (or the pseudogene TRBV3-2) to TRBJ2-5; no clear D gene. Germline V lookup: CDR1 LGHDT, CDR2 YNNKEL (reference sequence). The CDR3 extends over 14 amino acids. Trimming took 0 bases from V and 5 from J, leaving 10 bases between them. The CDR3 region has the DNA TGTGCCAGCAGCCAAGAATGGGCGTGGGAGACCCAGTACTTC. This translates into CASSQEWAWETQYF.